The subject of this entry is one TCR beta chain. Its antigen is currently unknown. Mouse gene names apply. Read data end 1 residue before the CDR3 end; the end is taken from the germline J gene. This entry is derived from a study of tissue T cells after allogeneic stem cell transplantation. Overall study results and limits: TCR repertoires tracked anatomic similarity, regardless of disease or transplant status. Shared clones across patients were few; motif clustering revealed tissue-specific shared signatures. Only a limited share of tissue TCRs appeared in blood or spleen.

TCRdb's table, derived via immunoSEQ multiplex PCR, lists solely in-frame clones and lacks some. This sample has several thousand clones; roughly half occur once, and the top ten carry 7.8%. This CDR3 is built from 16 residues. The V gene lost 5 bases and the J gene lost 0 bases, with 14 bases spanning the gap. Germline V gene lookup returns CDR1 SGHSA and CDR2 FRNQAP. Time point reported: mouse harvest day 7 after allogeneic transplant. Each mouse received 10^7 T-cell-depleted marrow cells plus 10^6 splenic CD5+ T cells by tail vein. B6 (H2b) cells into BALB/c (H2d) mice; tissues taken at day 7 or 14.

The chain couples TRBV16 to TRBJ1-3, with D possibly being TRBD1 (6 bases). Sequencing was carried out using gut tissue. The TCR was taken from a female BALB/c mouse given C57BL/6 T cells with graft-versus-host disease after an allogeneic hematopoietic cell transplant. CDR3 DNA, as far as it was read: TGTGCAAGCAGCGTCAGGGGACTCCCTTCTGGAAATACGCTCTAT. This gives the protein CASSVRGLPSGNTLY. The full CDR3 is CASSVRGLPSGNTLYF.